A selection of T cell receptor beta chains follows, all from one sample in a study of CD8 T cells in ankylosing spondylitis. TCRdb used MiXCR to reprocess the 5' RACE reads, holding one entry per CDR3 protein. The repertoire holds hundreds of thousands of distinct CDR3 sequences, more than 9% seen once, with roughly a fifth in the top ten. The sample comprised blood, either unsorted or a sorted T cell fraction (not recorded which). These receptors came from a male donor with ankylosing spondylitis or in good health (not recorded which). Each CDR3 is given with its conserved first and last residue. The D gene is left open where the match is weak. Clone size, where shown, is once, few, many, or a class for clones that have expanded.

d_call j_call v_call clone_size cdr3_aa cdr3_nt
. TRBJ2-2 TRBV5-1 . CASSLAQNIGELFF TGCGCCAGCAGCTTGGCACAGAACATCGGCGAGCTGTTTTTT
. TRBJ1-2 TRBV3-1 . CASSQDTWTDGYTF TGTGCCAGCAGCCAAGATACCTGGACAGATGGCTACACCTTC
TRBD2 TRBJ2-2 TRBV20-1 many CSASVGGALTGELFF TGCAGTGCTAGTGTCGGGGGGGCCCTCACCGGGGAGCTGTTTTTT
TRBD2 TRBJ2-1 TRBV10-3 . CAISAWTSGGVGRSYNEQFF TGTGCCATCAGTGCTTGGACTAGCGGGGGGGTGGGTCGCTCCTACAATGAGCAGTTCTTC
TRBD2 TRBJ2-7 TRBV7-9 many CASSFLAGEQYF TGTGCCAGCAGCTTTCTAGCGGGGGAGCAGTACTTC
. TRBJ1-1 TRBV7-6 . CASSYDTGPKNTEAFF TGTGCCAGCAGCTACGATACGGGCCCCAAGAACACTGAAGCTTTCTTT
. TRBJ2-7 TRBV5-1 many CASSLDGFRYEQYF TGCGCCAGCAGCTTAGACGGTTTCCGCTACGAGCAGTACTTC
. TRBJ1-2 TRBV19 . CASSILGDGYTF TGTGCCAGTAGTATATTGGGGGATGGCTACACCTTC
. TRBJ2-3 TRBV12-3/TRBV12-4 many CASSPDWSTDTQYF TGTGCCAGCAGTCCCGACTGGAGCACAGATACGCAGTATTTT
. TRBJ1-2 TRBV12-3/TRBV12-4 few CASSLATGITYGYTF TGTGCCAGCAGTTTAGCTACAGGGATTACCTATGGCTACACCTTC
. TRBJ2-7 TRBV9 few CASSVASNPASYEQYF TGTGCCAGCAGCGTAGCTTCTAACCCCGCTTCCTACGAGCAGTACTTC
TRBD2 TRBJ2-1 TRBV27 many CASTGLGDYNEQFF TGTGCCAGTACGGGACTAGGAGACTACAATGAGCAGTTCTTC
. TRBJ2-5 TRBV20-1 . CSAMGPPKRSTQYF TGCAGTGCCATGGGACCTCCGAAGCGATCGACCCAGTACTTC
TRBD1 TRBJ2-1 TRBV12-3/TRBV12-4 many CASSDPGQGNSEQFF TGTGCCAGCAGTGACCCGGGACAGGGGAACAGTGAGCAGTTCTTC
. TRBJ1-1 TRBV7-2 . CANNSMAQNTEAFF TGTGCCAACAACTCCATGGCCCAGAACACTGAAGCTTTCTTT
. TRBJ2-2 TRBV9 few CASSEVTGELFF TGTGCCAGCAGCGAGGTCACCGGGGAGCTGTTTTTT
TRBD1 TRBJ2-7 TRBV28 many CASYGQGRKNEQYF TGTGCCAGCTACGGACAGGGTAGAAAAAACGAGCAGTACTTC
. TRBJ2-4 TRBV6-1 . CASSEYTGLAKNIQYF TGTGCCAGCAGTGAATATACAGGATTAGCCAAAAACATTCAGTACTTC
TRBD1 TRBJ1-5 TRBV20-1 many CSARDLTGGQPQHF TGCAGTGCTAGAGATTTGACAGGGGGCCAGCCCCAGCATTTT
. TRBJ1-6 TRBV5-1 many CASSPGPVDSPLHF TGCGCCAGCAGCCCGGGCCCCGTGGATTCACCCCTCCACTTT
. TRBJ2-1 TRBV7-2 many CASSLVGAGAYNEQFF TGTGCCAGCAGCTTAGTGGGGGCGGGGGCCTACAATGAGCAGTTCTTC
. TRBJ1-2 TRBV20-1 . CSARGAPESAANYGYTF TGCAGTGCTAGAGGGGCTCCTGAGTCCGCGGCTAACTATGGCTACACCTTC
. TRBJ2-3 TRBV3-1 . CASSQGPEPSTDTQYF TGTGCCAGCAGCCAAGGGCCCGAGCCTAGCACAGATACGCAGTATTTT
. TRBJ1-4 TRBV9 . CASSGGGGTNEKLFF TGTGCCAGCAGCGGAGGGGGGGGGACTAATGAAAAACTGTTTTTT
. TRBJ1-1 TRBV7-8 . CASSLAPGQGDTEAFF TGTGCCAGCAGCTTGGCCCCCGGGCAAGGAGACACTGAAGCTTTCTTT
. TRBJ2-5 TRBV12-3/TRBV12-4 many CASSTVGTAETQYF TGTGCCAGCAGTACCGTGGGAACCGCCGAGACCCAGTACTTC
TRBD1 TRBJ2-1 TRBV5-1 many CASSPRTGGNEQFF TGCGCCAGCAGCCCCCGGACAGGGGGAAATGAGCAGTTCTTC
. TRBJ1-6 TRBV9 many CASSVERVGAPLHF TGTGCCAGCAGCGTAGAAAGAGTAGGGGCCCCCCTCCACTTT
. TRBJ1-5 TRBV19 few CASPGACHLVGGYSNQPQHF TGTGCCAGCCCGGGAGCATGTCATCTGGTGGGGGGCTATAGCAATCAGCCCCAGCATTTT
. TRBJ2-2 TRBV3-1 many CASSQGGPELFF TGTGCCAGCAGCCAAGGGGGGCCGGAGCTGTTTTTT
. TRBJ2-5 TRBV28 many CASTSTDWSWETQYF TGTGCCAGCACCTCCACGGACTGGTCATGGGAGACCCAGTACTTC
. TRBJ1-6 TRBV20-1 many CSARVPGLPLSPLHF TGCAGTGCTAGGGTACCGGGACTGCCGTTGTCACCCCTCCACTTT
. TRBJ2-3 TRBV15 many CATSRVVPDTQYF TGTGCCACCAGCAGAGTGGTCCCAGATACGCAGTATTTT
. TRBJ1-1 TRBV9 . CASSVEAVGTPEGAFF TGTGCCAGCAGCGTAGAGGCCGTAGGGACTCCGGAAGGGGCTTTCTTT
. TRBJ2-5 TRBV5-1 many CASREGLGRETQYF TGCGCCAGCAGGGAGGGTTTAGGTCGGGAGACCCAGTACTTC
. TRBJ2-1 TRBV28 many CASSFTTDWREQFF TGTGCCAGCAGCTTTACAACGGATTGGCGGGAGCAGTTCTTC
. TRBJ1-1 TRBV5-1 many CASSFNRNTEAFF TGCGCCAGCAGCTTTAACAGGAACACTGAAGCTTTCTTT
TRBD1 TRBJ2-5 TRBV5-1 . CASRTAGGAETQYF TGCGCCAGCAGAACAGCAGGGGGCGCAGAGACCCAGTACTTC
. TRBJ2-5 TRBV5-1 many CASSLIIGGNQETQYF TGCGCCAGCAGCTTGATAATCGGCGGCAACCAAGAGACCCAGTACTTC
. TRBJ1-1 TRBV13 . CASSFESRGAGGTEAFF TGTGCCAGCAGCTTCGAATCCAGAGGGGCGGGAGGCACTGAAGCTTTCTTT